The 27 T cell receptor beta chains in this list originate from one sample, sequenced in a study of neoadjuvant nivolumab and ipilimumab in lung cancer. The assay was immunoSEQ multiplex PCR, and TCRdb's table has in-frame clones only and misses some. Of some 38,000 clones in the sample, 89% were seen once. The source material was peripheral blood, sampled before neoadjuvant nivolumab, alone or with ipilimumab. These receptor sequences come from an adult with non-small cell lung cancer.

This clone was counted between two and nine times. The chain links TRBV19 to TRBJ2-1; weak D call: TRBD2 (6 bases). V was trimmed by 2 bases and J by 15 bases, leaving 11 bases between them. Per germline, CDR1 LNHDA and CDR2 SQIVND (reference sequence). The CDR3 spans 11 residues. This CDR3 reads CASSISGRRFF. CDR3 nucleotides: TGTGCCAGTAGTATAAGTGGGAGGCGGTTCTTC. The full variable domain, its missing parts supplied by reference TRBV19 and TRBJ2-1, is DGGITQSPKYLFRKEGQNVTLSCEQNLNHDAMYWYRQDPGQGLRLIYYSQIVNDFQKGDIAEGYSVSREKKESFPLTVTSAQKNPTAFYLCASSISGRRFFGPGTRLTVL.

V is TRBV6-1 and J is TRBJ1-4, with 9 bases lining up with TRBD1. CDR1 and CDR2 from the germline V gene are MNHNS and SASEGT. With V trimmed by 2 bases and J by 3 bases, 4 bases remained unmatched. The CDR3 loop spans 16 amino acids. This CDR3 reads CASSERRTGANEKLFF. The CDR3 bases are TGTGCCAGCAGTGAACGTCGGACAGGGGCTAATGAAAAACTGTTTTTT.

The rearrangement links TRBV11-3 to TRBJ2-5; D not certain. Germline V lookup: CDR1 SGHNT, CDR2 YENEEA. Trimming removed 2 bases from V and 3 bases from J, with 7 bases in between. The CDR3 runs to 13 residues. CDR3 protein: CASSLNREETQYF. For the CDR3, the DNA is TGTGCCAGCAGCTTAAACAGAGAAGAGACCCAGTACTTC.

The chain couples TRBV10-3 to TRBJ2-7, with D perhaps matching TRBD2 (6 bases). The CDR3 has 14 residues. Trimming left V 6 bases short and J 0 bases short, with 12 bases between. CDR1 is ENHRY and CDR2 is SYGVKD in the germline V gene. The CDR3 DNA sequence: TGTGCCATCAGCCCCGGACTAAGCTCCTACGAGCAGTACTTC. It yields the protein CAISPGLSSYEQYF.

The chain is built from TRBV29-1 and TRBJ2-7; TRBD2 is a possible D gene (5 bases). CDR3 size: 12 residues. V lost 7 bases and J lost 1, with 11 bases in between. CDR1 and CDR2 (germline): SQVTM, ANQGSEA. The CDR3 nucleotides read TGCAGCGCCTTCGGACTTTCCTACGAGCAGTACTTC. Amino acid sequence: CSAFGLSYEQYF.

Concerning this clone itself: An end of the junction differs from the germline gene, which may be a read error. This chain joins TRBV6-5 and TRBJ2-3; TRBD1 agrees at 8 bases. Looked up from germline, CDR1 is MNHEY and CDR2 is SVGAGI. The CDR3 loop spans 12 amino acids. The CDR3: CASRFSQGAPNF. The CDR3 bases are TGTGCCAGCAGGTTTTCGCAGGGGGCCCCCAATTTT.

CDR3 residues: CASSVVGGGAGELFF. In nucleotides, the CDR3 is TGTGCCAGCAGCGTAGTGGGGGGAGGTGCCGGGGAGCTGTTTTTT. The genes are TRBV9 and TRBJ2-2, with TRBD2 as a possible D gene (6 bases). Looked up from germline, CDR1 is SGDLS and CDR2 is YYNGEE. This CDR3 contains 15 residues. Trimming removed 0 bases from V and 6 bases from J, with 12 bases in between. Full variable domain (outside the CDR3, taken from reference TRBV9 and TRBJ2-2): DSGVTQTPKHLITATGQRVTLRCSPRSGDLSVYWYQQSLDQGLQFLIQYYNGEERAKGNILERFSAQQFPDLHSELNLSSLELGDSALYFCASSVVGGGAGELFFGEGSRLTVL.

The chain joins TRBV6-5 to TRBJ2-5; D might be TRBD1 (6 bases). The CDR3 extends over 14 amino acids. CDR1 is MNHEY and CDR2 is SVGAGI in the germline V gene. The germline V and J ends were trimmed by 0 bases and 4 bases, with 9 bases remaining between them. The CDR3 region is CASSYSSRGETQYF. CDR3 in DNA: TGTGCCAGCAGTTACTCGAGCAGGGGAGAGACCCAGTACTTC.

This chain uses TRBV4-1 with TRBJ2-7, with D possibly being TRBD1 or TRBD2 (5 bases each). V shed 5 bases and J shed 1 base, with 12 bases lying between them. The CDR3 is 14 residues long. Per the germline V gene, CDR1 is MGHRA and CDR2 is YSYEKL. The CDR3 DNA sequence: TGCGCCAGCAGCGCCCGGGACGGATCCTACGAGCAGTACTTC. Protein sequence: CASSARDGSYEQYF.

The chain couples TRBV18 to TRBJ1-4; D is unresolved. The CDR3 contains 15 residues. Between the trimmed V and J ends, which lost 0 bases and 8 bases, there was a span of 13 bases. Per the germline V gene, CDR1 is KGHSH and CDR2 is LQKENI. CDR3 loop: CASSPPLGGDEKLFF. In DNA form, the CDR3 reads TGTGCCAGCTCACCACCGCTTGGCGGCGACGAAAAACTGTTTTTT.

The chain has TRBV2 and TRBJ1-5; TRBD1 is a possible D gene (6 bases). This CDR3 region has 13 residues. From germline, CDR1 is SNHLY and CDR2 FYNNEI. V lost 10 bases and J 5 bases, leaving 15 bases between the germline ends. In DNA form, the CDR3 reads TGTGCCACCCACAGGGACCGCTATCAGCCCCAGCATTTT. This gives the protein CATHRDRYQPQHF.

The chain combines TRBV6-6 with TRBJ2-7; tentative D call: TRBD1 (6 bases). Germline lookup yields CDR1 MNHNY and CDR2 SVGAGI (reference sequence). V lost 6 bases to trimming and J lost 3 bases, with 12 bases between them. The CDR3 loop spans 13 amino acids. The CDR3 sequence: CASSIRGNYEQYF. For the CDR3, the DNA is TGTGCCAGCAGCATAAGGGGGAACTACGAGCAGTACTTC.

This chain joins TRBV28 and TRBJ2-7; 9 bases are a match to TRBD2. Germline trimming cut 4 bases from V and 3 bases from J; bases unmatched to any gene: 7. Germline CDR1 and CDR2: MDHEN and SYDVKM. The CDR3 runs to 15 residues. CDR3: CASSWGLAGLYEQYF. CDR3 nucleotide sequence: TGTGCCAGCAGTTGGGGCCTAGCGGGACTCTACGAGCAGTACTTC.

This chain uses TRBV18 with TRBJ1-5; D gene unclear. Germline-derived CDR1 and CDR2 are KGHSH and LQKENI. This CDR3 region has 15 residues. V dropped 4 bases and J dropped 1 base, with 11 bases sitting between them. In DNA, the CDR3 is TGTGCCAGCTCACGAGACGGTATGAGCAATCAGCCCCAGCATTTT. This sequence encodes CASSRDGMSNQPQHF. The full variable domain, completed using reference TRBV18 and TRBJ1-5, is NAGVMQNPRHLVRRRGQEARLRCSPMKGHSHVYWYRQLPEEGLKFMVYLQKENIIDESGMPKERFSAEFPKEGPSILRIQQVVRGDSAAYFCASSRDGMSNQPQHFGDGTRLSIL.

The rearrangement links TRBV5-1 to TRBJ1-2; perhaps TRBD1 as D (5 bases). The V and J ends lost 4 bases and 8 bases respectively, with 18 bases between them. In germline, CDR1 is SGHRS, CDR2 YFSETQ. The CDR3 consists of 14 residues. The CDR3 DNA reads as TGCGCCAGCAGCCCGCGAATGACAGAAGGGGGCTACACCTTC. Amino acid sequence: CASSPRMTEGGYTF. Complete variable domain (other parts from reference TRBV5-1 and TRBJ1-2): KAGVTQTPRYLIKTRGQQVTLSCSPISGHRSVSWYQQTPGQGLQFLFEYFSETQRNKGNFPGRFSGRQFSNSRSEMNVSTLELGDSALYLCASSPRMTEGGYTFGSGTRLTVV.

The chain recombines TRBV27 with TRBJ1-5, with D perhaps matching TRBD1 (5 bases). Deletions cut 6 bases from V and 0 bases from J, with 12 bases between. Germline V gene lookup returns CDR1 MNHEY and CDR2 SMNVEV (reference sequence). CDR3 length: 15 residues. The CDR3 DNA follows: TGTGCCAGCAGGTTAATGGGGGATAGCAATCAGCCCCAGCATTTT. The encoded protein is CASRLMGDSNQPQHF.

For the CDR3, the DNA is TGTGCCAGCAGCTTGGGCGGAGGGGGCTCCTACAATGAGCAGTTCTTC. It translates to CASSLGGGGSYNEQFF. This chain connects TRBV7-2 to TRBJ2-1; perhaps D is TRBD1 or TRBD2 (6 bases each). The CDR3 totals 16 residues. V was shortened by 3 bases and J by 0 bases, with 12 bases between the two germline ends. Germline assignment: CDR1 SGHTA and CDR2 FQGNSA.

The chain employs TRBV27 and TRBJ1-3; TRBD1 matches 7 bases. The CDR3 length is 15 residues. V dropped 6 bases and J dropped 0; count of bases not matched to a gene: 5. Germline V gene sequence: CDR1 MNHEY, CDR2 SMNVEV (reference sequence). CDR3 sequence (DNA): TGTGCCAGCAGGATGGACAGGAACTCTGGAAACACCATATATTTT. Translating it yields CASRMDRNSGNTIYF.

The CDR3 DNA sequence: TGTGCCAGCAGCTCTCAGCGGGCTAGCACAGATACGCAGTATTTT. Its protein product is CASSSQRASTDTQYF. This chain links TRBV5-5 with TRBJ2-3; weak D call: TRBD2 (6 bases). The CDR3 totals 15 residues. Per germline, CDR1 SGHKS and CDR2 YYEKEE (reference sequence). Trimming took 3 bases from V and 0 from J, leaving 11 bases between them.

Here the CDR3 DNA reads TGTGCCAGCAGCGTGACTCGGGGAGTGCATAAGGAGACCCAGTACTTC. Amino acid sequence: CASSVTRGVHKETQYF. The gene calls are TRBV14 and TRBJ2-5, with D possibly matching TRBD2 (5 bases). Germline V CDR1 and CDR2: SGHDN, FVKESK. This CDR3 spans 16 amino acids. Between the trimmed V and J ends, which lost 5 bases and 5 bases, there was a span of 21 bases.

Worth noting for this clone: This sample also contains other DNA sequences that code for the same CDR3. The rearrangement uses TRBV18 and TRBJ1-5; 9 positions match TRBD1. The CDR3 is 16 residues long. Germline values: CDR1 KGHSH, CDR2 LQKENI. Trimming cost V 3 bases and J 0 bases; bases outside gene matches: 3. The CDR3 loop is CASSPGQGGSNQPQHF. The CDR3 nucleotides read TGTGCCAGCTCACCGGGACAGGGCGGTAGCAATCAGCCCCAGCATTTT.

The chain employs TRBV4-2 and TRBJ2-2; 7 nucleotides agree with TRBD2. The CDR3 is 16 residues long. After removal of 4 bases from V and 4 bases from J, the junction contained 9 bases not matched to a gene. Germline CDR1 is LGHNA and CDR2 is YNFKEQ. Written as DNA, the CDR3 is TGTGCCAGCAGCCTCTCGGGGAGGGCCAGCACCGGGGAGCTGTTTTTT. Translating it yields CASSLSGRASTGELFF.

CDR3 loop: CAISERGPDTEAFF. CDR3 nucleotide sequence: TGTGCCATCAGTGAAAGGGGACCCGACACTGAAGCTTTCTTT. The chain uses TRBV10-3 and TRBJ1-1, with a tentative D call TRBD1 (5 bases). The germline V and J ends were trimmed by 3 bases and 3 bases, with 11 bases remaining between them. Germline CDR1 ENHRY, CDR2 SYGVKD. This CDR3 has 14 amino acids.

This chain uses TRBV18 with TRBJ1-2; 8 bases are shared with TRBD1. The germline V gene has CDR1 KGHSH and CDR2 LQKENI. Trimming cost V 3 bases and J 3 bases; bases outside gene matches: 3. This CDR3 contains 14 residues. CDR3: CASSPKTGDYGYTF. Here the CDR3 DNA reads TGTGCCAGCTCACCTAAGACAGGGGACTATGGCTACACCTTC.

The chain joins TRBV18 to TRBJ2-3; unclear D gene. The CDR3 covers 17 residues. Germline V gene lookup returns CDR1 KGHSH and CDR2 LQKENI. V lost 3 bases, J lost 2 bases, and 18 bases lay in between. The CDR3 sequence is CASSPWGIRRVTDTQYF. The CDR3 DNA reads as TGTGCCAGCTCACCTTGGGGAATTAGACGGGTCACAGATACGCAGTATTTT.

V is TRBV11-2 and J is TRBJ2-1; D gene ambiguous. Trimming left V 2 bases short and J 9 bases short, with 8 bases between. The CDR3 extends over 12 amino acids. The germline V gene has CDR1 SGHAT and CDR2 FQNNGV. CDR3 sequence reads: CASSLSPGEQFF. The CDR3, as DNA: TGTGCCAGCAGCTTAAGTCCGGGTGAGCAGTTCTTC.

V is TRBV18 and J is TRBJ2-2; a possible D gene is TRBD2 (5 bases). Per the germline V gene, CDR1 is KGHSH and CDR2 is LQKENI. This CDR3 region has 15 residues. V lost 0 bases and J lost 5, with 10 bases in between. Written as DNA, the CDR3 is TGTGCCAGCTCACCACCGAACGGGATTACCGGGGAGCTGTTTTTT. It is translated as CASSPPNGITGELFF. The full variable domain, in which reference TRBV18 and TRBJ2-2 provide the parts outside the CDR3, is NAGVMQNPRHLVRRRGQEARLRCSPMKGHSHVYWYRQLPEEGLKFMVYLQKENIIDESGMPKERFSAEFPKEGPSILRIQQVVRGDSAAYFCASSPPNGITGELFFGEGSRLTVL.